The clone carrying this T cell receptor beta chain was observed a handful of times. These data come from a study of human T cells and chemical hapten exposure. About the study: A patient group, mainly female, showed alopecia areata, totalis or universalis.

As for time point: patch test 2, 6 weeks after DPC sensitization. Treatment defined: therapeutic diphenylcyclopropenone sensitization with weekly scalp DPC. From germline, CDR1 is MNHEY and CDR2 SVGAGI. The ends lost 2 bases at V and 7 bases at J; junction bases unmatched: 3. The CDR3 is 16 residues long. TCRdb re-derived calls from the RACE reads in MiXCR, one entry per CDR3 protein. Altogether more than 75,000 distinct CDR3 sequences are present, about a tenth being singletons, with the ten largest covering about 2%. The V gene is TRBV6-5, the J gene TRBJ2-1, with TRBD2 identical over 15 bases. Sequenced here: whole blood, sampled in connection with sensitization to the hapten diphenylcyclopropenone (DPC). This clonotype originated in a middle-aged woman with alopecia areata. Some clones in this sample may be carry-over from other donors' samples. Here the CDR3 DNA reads TGTGCCAGCAGTTACCTCGGGACTAGCGGGAGGAATGAGCAGTTCTTC. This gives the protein CASSYLGTSGRNEQFF.